These T cell receptor beta chains were read from a single sample in a study of vaccination and CD4 T cells after COVID-19. Their cognate antigens are unknown. TCRdb redid the calling of the PCR reads with MiXCR, one entry per CDR3 protein. The profile shows over 15,000 distinct CDR3 sequences, about 40% of them singletons. The source was CD4+ T cells from blood, cultured in vitro, collected after SARS-CoV-2 vaccination. The receptors here all came from a human donor who had recovered from COVID-19. The CDR3 runs from the conserved cysteine through the conserved F or W. A D gene is named only where the DNA matches it firmly. Clone size is stated in some rows and not others, as once, few, many or a class when expanded.

cdr3_nt	cdr3_aa	v_call	j_call	clone_size	cdr3_length	d_call
TGCAGTGCTAGACTGTATGGTGGAAATAACTATGGCTACACCTTC	CSARLYGGNNYGYTF	TRBV20-1	TRBJ1-2	-	15	-
TGTGCCAGCAGCCAATACGAGCCCAAATGGTTCTTC	CASSQYEPKWFF	TRBV7-9	TRBJ2-1	-	12	-
TGTGCCAGCAGCCCAGGGACAGCTTACAATGAGCAGTTCTTC	CASSPGTAYNEQFF	TRBV7-2	TRBJ2-1	medium-sized	14	TRBD1
TGCAGTGCTAGCAGAACTAGCGCGAACTCCTACGAGCAGTACTTC	CSASRTSANSYEQYF	TRBV20-1	TRBJ2-7	-	15	TRBD2
TGTGCCAGCAGCAAAGCGCTTTCGACAGGGGGCGTCGATAGCAATCAGCCCCAGCATTTT	CASSKALSTGGVDSNQPQHF	TRBV21-1	TRBJ1-5	-	20	-
TGTGCCAGCAGTGCGGGACTCAGCACAGATACGCAGTATTTT	CASSAGLSTDTQYF	TRBV6-4	TRBJ2-3	-	14	-
TGTGCCAGCAGCCAAGCCTCGCTTGCTAGCGGGATCTCCTACAATGAGCAGTTCTTC	CASSQASLASGISYNEQFF	TRBV4-2	TRBJ2-1	-	19	TRBD2
TGTGCCAGCAGGGCCCTACTAGCGGGAGGGGGCGAGCAGTACTTC	CASRALLAGGGEQYF	TRBV6-1	TRBJ2-7	-	15	TRBD2
TGTGCCTGGAGTGGGGGACTAGCGGGAGGGAAGCAGTTCTTC	CAWSGGLAGGKQFF	TRBV30	TRBJ2-1	-	14	TRBD2
TGTGCCAGCAAAATAGCGAGGGGCACCAATCAGCCCCAGCATTTT	CASKIARGTNQPQHF	TRBV5-7	TRBJ1-5	-	15	-
TGTGCCAGCAGCACCCGGGACAGGGGGGGACATACGCAGTATTTT	CASSTRDRGGHTQYF	TRBV6-1	TRBJ2-3	-	15	TRBD1
TGTGCCAGCAGCCTGAATCAGGGACAGAACCAAGAGACCCAGTACTTC	CASSLNQGQNQETQYF	TRBV28	TRBJ2-5	-	16	TRBD1